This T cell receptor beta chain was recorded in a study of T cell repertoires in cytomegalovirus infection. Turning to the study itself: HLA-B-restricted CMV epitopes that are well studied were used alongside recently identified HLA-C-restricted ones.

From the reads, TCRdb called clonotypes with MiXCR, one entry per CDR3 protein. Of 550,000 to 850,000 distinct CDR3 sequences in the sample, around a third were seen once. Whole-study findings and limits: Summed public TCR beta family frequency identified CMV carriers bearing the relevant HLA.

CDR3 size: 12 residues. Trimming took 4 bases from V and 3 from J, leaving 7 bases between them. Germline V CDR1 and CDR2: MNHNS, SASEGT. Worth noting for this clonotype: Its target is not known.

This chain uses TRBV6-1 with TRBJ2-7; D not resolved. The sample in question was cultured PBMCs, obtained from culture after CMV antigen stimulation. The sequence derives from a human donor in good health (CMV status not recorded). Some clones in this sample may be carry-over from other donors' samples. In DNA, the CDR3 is TGTGCCAGCAGTGGACAACTCTACGAGCAGTACTTC. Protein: CASSGQLYEQYF.